A single sample gave rise to the 30 T cell receptor beta chains below, sequenced in a study of Graves' ophthalmopathy and Graves' hyperthyroidism. For repertoire sequencing, the TCR beta CDR3 regions were amplified from RNA transcripts. Second-round multiplex PCR followed a first-round RT-PCR using HTBI primers. TCRdb re-called the multiplex PCR reads through MiXCR, storing one row per CDR3 protein. Here the sample spans fewer than 600,000 distinct CDR3 sequences, 13% to 15% being singletons. Sequencing was done on a sample of blood. The receptor set was obtained from a woman aged 25 to 39 with Graves' ophthalmopathy.

This clonotype was detected ten times or more. The gene calls are TRBV15 and TRBJ2-5, with TRBD2 matching 8 bases. This CDR3 has 16 residues. Germline V gene sequence: CDR1 LNHNV, CDR2 YYDKDF (reference sequence). Trimming took 0 bases from V and 6 from J; bases not matched to a gene: 9. DNA of the CDR3: TGTGCCACCAGCAGAGATTTAGCAGCGGGAGAGCAGACCCAGTACTTC. Its protein is CATSRDLAAGEQTQYF.

This clonotype was seen repeatedly, ten times or more. The genes are TRBV29-1 and TRBJ1-5, with 11 bases fitting TRBD1. The CDR3 is 14 residues long. The junction had 5 bases not matched to a gene; V was cut back by 6 bases and J by 4 bases. Germline V gene lookup returns CDR1 SQVTM and CDR2 ANQGSEA. As DNA, the CDR3 is TGCAGCGTAGGACAGGGGGCTGGGAATCAGCCCCAGCATTTT. It codes for CSVGQGAGNQPQHF.

This clonotype was counted many times. The chain combines TRBV28 with TRBJ1-6; tentative D call: TRBD1 (5 bases). CDR3 length equals 14 residues. Trimming left V 3 bases short and J 6 bases short, with 9 bases between. Germline CDR1 reads MDHEN; CDR2 reads SYDVKM. The CDR3 protein is CASSFMGRNSPLHF. The CDR3 DNA sequence: TGTGCCAGCAGTTTTATGGGGCGTAATTCACCCCTCCACTTT.

This clonotype was observed a few times. The chain couples TRBV4-1 to TRBJ2-5; D gene ambiguous. V gave up 1 base and J gave up 4 bases, with 7 bases separating them. This CDR3 comprises 13 residues. CDR1 is MGHRA and CDR2 is YSYEKL in the germline V gene. The CDR3: CASSQVPAETQYF. Written as DNA, the CDR3 is TGCGCCAGCAGCCAAGTCCCAGCAGAGACCCAGTACTTC.

Concerning this clonotype itself: A single base separates this from a much larger clone, so it may be a read error. This chain joins TRBV29-1 and TRBJ1-3, with D hard to call. The V end lost 4 bases, the J end lost 0 bases, and 4 bases lay between the germline ends. This CDR3 comprises 12 residues. Germline loops: CDR1 SQVTM, CDR2 ANQGSEA. The CDR3 spells CSVVTSGNTIYF. CDR3 nucleotide sequence: TGCAGCGTTGTAACCTCTGGAAACACCATATATTTT.

As to this clonotype: A read error may explain this, as a much larger clone is one base away. The chain joins TRBV12-3 or TRBV12-4 to TRBJ2-7; TRBD2 aligns across 10 bases. CDR3 length equals 15 residues. With 3 bases clipped from V and 6 bases from J, the junction kept 8 bases outside the gene matches. CDR3 DNA: TGTGCCAGCAGTTTCTCTAGCGGGAGTCCGACCGAGCAGTACTTC. Translating gives CASSFSSGSPTEQYF.

This chain joins TRBV7-8 and TRBJ1-2; D perhaps matches TRBD1 (6 bases). The CDR3 length is 13 residues. V gave up 6 bases and J gave up 7 bases, with 15 bases separating them. CDR1 is SGHVS, CDR2 FQNEAQ, per germline. The CDR3 coding sequence is TGTGCCAGCAGGCCGATAACAGGGAGTGGCTACACCTTC. It specifies CASRPITGSGYTF.

This clonotype was counted at least ten times. This chain links TRBV2 with TRBJ1-2, with TRBD1 as a possible D gene (6 bases). The V end was cut by 3 bases, the J end by 8 bases, with 13 bases between. The germline V gene has CDR1 SNHLY and CDR2 FYNNEI. The CDR3 runs to 13 residues. CDR3 loop: CASSEDSKGGYTF. The CDR3, as DNA: TGTGCCAGCAGTGAGGACAGTAAGGGAGGCTACACCTTC.

Ten or more counts support this clonotype. V and J are TRBV5-1 and TRBJ2-7; D perhaps matches TRBD1 (6 bases). This CDR3 region has 15 residues. V was trimmed by 0 bases and J by 2 bases, leaving 12 bases between them. The germline CDR1 and CDR2 sequences are SGHRS and YFSETQ. As DNA, the CDR3 is TGCGCCAGCAGCTTGGCGAGGACAGCCACCTACGAGCAGTACTTC. The encoded protein is CASSLARTATYEQYF.

This clonotype was detected ten times or more. The chain combines TRBV11-1 with TRBJ2-2; 7 positions match TRBD1. This CDR3 comprises 18 residues. CDR1 and CDR2 from the germline V gene are SGHAT and FQDESV (reference sequence). The trim removed 5 bases at V and 3 bases at J, leaving 15 bases unmatched. The CDR3 DNA follows: TGTGCCAGCAGCGTCCTACAGGGGCCCCCACCCCACACCGGGGAGCTGTTTTTT. Amino acid sequence: CASSVLQGPPPHTGELFF.

Concerning this clonotype: This clone may be a read error of a much larger clone one base away. The CDR3: CSVGRGGRDFF. In DNA form, the CDR3 reads TGCAGCGTCGGAAGGGGGGGGAGAGATTTCTTT. The chain uses TRBV29-1 and TRBJ1-1; D possibly corresponds to TRBD1 (6 bases). This CDR3 is 11 amino acids long. V lost 6 bases to trimming and J lost 13 bases, with 18 bases between them. Germline V CDR1 and CDR2: SQVTM, ANQGSEA.

The chain uses TRBV28 and TRBJ2-2; D is ambiguous. CDR3 length equals 14 residues. The germline gives CDR1 MDHEN, CDR2 SYDVKM. The germline V and J ends were trimmed by 1 base and 6 bases, with 9 bases remaining between them. The CDR3 sequence is CASSLSGPPGELFF. The CDR3 nucleotides are TGTGCCAGCAGTTTATCGGGTCCCCCCGGGGAGCTGTTTTTT.

There are many counts of this clonotype. This rearrangement joins TRBV7-2 to TRBJ1-5, with TRBD1 as a possible D gene (5 bases). Trimming shortened V by 1 base and J by 6 bases, and 10 bases separated the two germline ends. Per germline, CDR1 SGHTA and CDR2 FQGNSA. This CDR3 contains 14 residues. CDR3: CASSLGGGIQPQHF. DNA for the CDR3: TGTGCCAGCAGCTTAGGGGGGGGGATTCAGCCCCAGCATTTT. Full variable domain (outside the CDR3, taken from reference TRBV7-2 and TRBJ1-5): GAGVSQSPSNKVTEKGKDVELRCDPISGHTALYWYRQSLGQGLEFLIYFQGNSAPDKSGLPSDRFSAERTGGSVSTLTIQRTQQEDSAVYLCASSLGGGIQPQHFGDGTRLSIL.

In this sample, this clonotype turned up many times. The V call is TRBV27, the J call TRBJ2-5; TRBD1 might be the D (6 bases). The length of the CDR3 is 14 residues. The ends were cut back, 4 bases at V and 5 bases at J, with 14 bases in the middle. The germline gives CDR1 MNHEY, CDR2 SMNVEV (reference sequence). The CDR3 nucleotides are TGTGCCAGCAGTTATTCAGGGGCCGTGGAGACCCAGTACTTC. Protein sequence: CASSYSGAVETQYF.

This clonotype appeared many times. V and J are TRBV25-1 and TRBJ1-1, with 7 nucleotides matching TRBD1. Germline loops: CDR1 MGHDK, CDR2 SYGVNS. V was pared by 0 bases and J by 6 bases, with 4 bases of the junction left unmatched. The CDR3 totals 14 residues. CDR3 sequence (DNA): TGTGCCAGCAGTGAATACCCCGACAGGGCTGAAGCTTTCTTT. Its protein product is CASSEYPDRAEAFF.

A note on this clonotype: This clone may be a read error of a much larger clone one base away. This chain links TRBV6-5 with TRBJ1-2; D ambiguous. Germline CDR1 reads MNHEY; CDR2 reads SVGAGI. V lost 5 bases to trimming and J lost 2 bases, with 9 bases between them. CDR3 size: 13 residues. The CDR3 sequence is CASSHMENYGYTF. DNA for the CDR3: TGTGCCAGCAGTCACATGGAAAACTATGGCTACACCTTC.

Ten or more counts support this clonotype. The chain employs TRBV11-2 and TRBJ2-5; 8 nucleotides agree with TRBD1. J was trimmed by 1 base and V by 5 bases; bases with no gene match: 6. This CDR3 has 15 residues. Per germline, CDR1 SGHAT and CDR2 FQNNGV. In DNA form, the CDR3 reads TGTGCCAGCAGCCCGGGACAGGCAACCCAAGAGACCCAGTACTTC. It is translated as CASSPGQATQETQYF.

The table lists this clonotype with many counts. This chain links TRBV7-8 with TRBJ2-3; TRBD2 agrees at 9 bases. Germline CDR1 and CDR2: SGHVS and FQNEAQ. The CDR3 sequence is 17 residues long. After removal of 1 base from V and 0 bases from J, the junction contained 5 bases not matched to a gene. Here the CDR3 reads CASSLVLAGTSTDTQYF. CDR3 nucleotides: TGTGCCAGCAGCTTAGTGCTAGCGGGGACTAGCACAGATACGCAGTATTTT.

This clonotype was counted many times. A read error may produce the germline difference seen at one junction end. This chain uses TRBV12-3 or TRBV12-4 with TRBJ2-7, with D possibly matching TRBD2 (5 bases). There are 14 residues in the CDR3. The CDR3 DNA reads as TGTGCCAGCAGTCTAGCACCGAGCTCCTACGAGCAGTACTTC. This codes for CASSLAPSSYEQYF.

V gene TRBV28 combines with J gene TRBJ1-2, with D possibly being TRBD1 (6 bases). The V end was cut by 6 bases, the J end by 7 bases, with 15 bases between. This CDR3 region has 13 residues. CDR1 is MDHEN, CDR2 SYDVKM, per germline. CDR3 DNA sequence: TGTGCCAGCAGACCCACAGGGAAAGTTGGCTACACCTTC. It translates to CASRPTGKVGYTF.

At least ten counts were recorded for this clonotype. The rearrangement joins TRBV13 to TRBJ1-6; a possible D gene is TRBD1 (5 bases). V was clipped by 6 bases and J by 9 bases, with 21 bases between them. Germline CDR1 PRHDT, CDR2 FYEKMQ (reference sequence). The CDR3 contains 16 residues. CDR3 sequence (DNA): TGTGCCAGCAGACTTCATTCCGGGACGGCCTTTTCACCCCTCCACTTT. Encoded protein: CASRLHSGTAFSPLHF.

Ten or more counts support this clonotype. The V gene is TRBV28, the J gene TRBJ2-7, with D perhaps matching TRBD2 (7 bases). Germline values: CDR1 MDHEN, CDR2 SYDVKM. Deletions cut 1 base from V and 1 base from J, with 14 bases between. This CDR3 region has 16 residues. The CDR3 coding sequence is TGTGCCAGCAGTTTATATGGGAGGGGGGGATCCTACGAGCAGTACTTC. It is translated as CASSLYGRGGSYEQYF.

This clonotype was recorded at least ten times. The V call is TRBV28, the J call TRBJ2-2; D call uncertain. Trimming removed 2 bases from V and 4 bases from J, with 8 bases in between. Germline-derived CDR1 and CDR2 are MDHEN and SYDVKM. The CDR3 is 14 residues long. The CDR3 protein is CASSLPVLTGELFF. DNA for the CDR3: TGTGCCAGCAGTTTACCCGTCCTCACCGGGGAGCTGTTTTTT.

This clonotype was counted only a few times. The chain uses TRBV30 and TRBJ1-1; D remains ambiguous. The V gene's germline CDR1 is GTSNPN and CDR2 SVGIG (reference sequence). The CDR3 covers 12 residues. With 3 bases removed from V and 1 base from J, the gap between germline ends came to 6 bases. The CDR3 nucleotides are TGTGCCTGGAGGGACTGGAACACTGAAGCTTTCTTT. Translating it yields CAWRDWNTEAFF. Using reference TRBV30 and TRBJ1-1 for the parts outside the CDR3, the full variable domain is SQTIHQWPATLVQPVGSPLSLECTVEGTSNPNLYWYRQAAGRGLQLLFYSVGIGQISSEVPQNLSASRPQDRQFILSSKKLLLSDSGFYLCAWRDWNTEAFFGQGTRLTVV.

A single count supports this clonotype. CDR3 amino acids: CALQGPGRYGYTF. For the CDR3, the DNA is TGTGCCCTCCAAGGGCCAGGCCGCTATGGCTACACCTTC. V usage is TRBV28 and J usage is TRBJ1-2, with D unresolved. CDR3 length: 13 residues. Per the germline V gene, CDR1 is MDHEN and CDR2 is SYDVKM. Deletions cut 11 bases from V and 4 bases from J, with 17 bases between.

Comments on this clonotype: This clone may be a read error of a much larger clone one base away. The J gene is TRBJ1-1, the V gene TRBV27, with TRBD1 as a possible D gene (6 bases). Trimming took off 4 bases at V and 6 bases at J, with 12 bases between the two ends. CDR1 and CDR2 (germline): MNHEY, SMNVEV (reference sequence). The CDR3 loop spans 13 amino acids. CDR3 in DNA: TGTGCCAGCAGTTCCTACAGGGTTGCTGAAGCTTTCTTT. Protein sequence: CASSSYRVAEAFF.

This clonotype was seen many times. The chain uses TRBV6-1 and TRBJ2-5; D is unresolved. The CDR3 totals 13 residues. CDR1 is MNHNS and CDR2 is SASEGT in the germline V gene. V lost 3 bases, J lost 5 bases, and 10 bases lay in between. The CDR3: CASSDAVAETQYF. The CDR3 nucleotides are TGTGCCAGCAGTGATGCAGTCGCGGAGACCCAGTACTTC.

Ten or more counts support this clonotype. This chain links TRBV4-1 with TRBJ2-7; 7 bases are a match to TRBD2. There are 16 residues in the CDR3. Per germline, CDR1 MGHRA and CDR2 YSYEKL. Trimming at V came to 1 base and at J to 2 bases, leaving 8 bases not matched to a gene. The CDR3 DNA reads TGCGCCAGCAGCCAAGTTTCCAGCGGGAAGACCTACGAGCAGTACTTC. It encodes CASSQVSSGKTYEQYF.

This clonotype was observed many times. The chain joins TRBV19 to TRBJ1-1; the D gene is possibly TRBD1 (5 bases). This CDR3 is built from 14 residues. The germline V gene encodes CDR1 LNHDA and CDR2 SQIVND (reference sequence). Trimming shortened V by 2 bases and J by 0 bases, and 7 bases separated the two germline ends. CDR3 protein: CASSITGVNTEAFF. The CDR3 DNA is TGTGCCAGTAGTATAACGGGGGTGAACACTGAAGCTTTCTTT.

A note on this clonotype: One base away lies a much larger clone, so this may be a sequencing read error. The chain carries TRBV28 and TRBJ2-7; either TRBD1 or TRBD2 may supply D (5 bases each). Trimming cost V 7 bases and J 0 bases, with 19 bases left between them. The germline V gene has CDR1 MDHEN and CDR2 SYDVKM. This CDR3 comprises 16 residues. For the CDR3, the DNA is TGTGCCAGCACCAAAGCCCCCGGGGCCTACTCCTACGAGCAGTACTTC. It encodes CASTKAPGAYSYEQYF.